This T cell receptor beta chain originates from a study of glioma-infiltrating T cells. Study results and limitations: Very few CDR3 sequences were shared between tissue and blood. Non-neoplastic patients had below-expected tissue-blood divergence, while all gliomas exceeded expectation.

With respect to this clonotype: Its antigen is as yet unknown.

From germline, CDR1 is MDHEN and CDR2 SYDVKM. V was trimmed by 6 bases and J by 2 bases, leaving 13 bases between them. The CDR3 length is 15 residues. The iRepertoire nested amplicon-rescue multiplex PCR amplified TCR alpha and beta CDR3s from RNA. Input was 100-400 ng of tissue mRNA or PBMC total RNA. TCRdb independently ran MiXCR on the multiplex PCR reads; one entry per CDR3 protein. The data show roughly 100,000 distinct CDR3 sequences, 25% to 30% seen once. Material: glioma tissue, nonneoplastic brain tissue, or PBMCs (not recorded which). The clonotype originates from a human donor with low-grade glioma or glioblastoma, undergoing nonglioma brain surgery, or in good health (not recorded which). V and J are TRBV28 and TRBJ1-4; D possibly corresponds to TRBD1 (5 bases). In nucleotides, the CDR3 is TGTGCCAGCAGGTCCCAGGGAGGTACTAATGAAAAACTGTTTTTT. Its translation: CASRSQGGTNEKLFF.